Listed below are T cell receptor beta chains from one sample, sequenced in a study of human T cells and chemical hapten exposure. TCRdb used MiXCR to reprocess the RACE reads, holding one entry per CDR3 protein. The sample has 240,000 or so distinct CDR3 sequences, 7% to 10% seen once. The source material was whole blood, sampled in connection with sensitization to the hapten diphenylcyclopropenone (DPC). These receptors were obtained from a woman in her 40s with alopecia areata. Some clones in this sample may be carry-over from other donors' samples. Both conserved end residues are part of each CDR3. A D gene is named only where the DNA matches it firmly. Only part of the rows carry a size: once, few, many, or a class if the clone is expanded.

clone size	V gene	J gene	D gene	CDR3 protein	CDR3 DNA
few	TRBV7-2	TRBJ2-2	.	CASSWNSNTGELFF	TGTGCCAGCAGCTGGAATTCGAACACCGGGGAGCTGTTTTTT
many	TRBV20-1	TRBJ2-1	.	CSARKGFGNEQFF	TGCAGTGCTAGAAAGGGGTTTGGTAATGAGCAGTTCTTC
.	TRBV7-2	TRBJ2-5	TRBD1	CASSSWGQKETQYF	TGTGCCAGCAGCTCATGGGGACAGAAAGAGACCCAGTACTTC
.	TRBV29-1	TRBJ2-7	.	CSVLPLQGTSYEQYF	TGCAGCGTTCTACCCTTACAGGGAACGTCCTACGAGCAGTACTTC
few	TRBV4-1	TRBJ2-1	.	CASSQSPRAQFF	TGCGCCAGCAGCCAATCGCCACGAGCGCAGTTCTTC
few	TRBV7-6	TRBJ2-7	.	CASSSDFLYEQYF	TGTGCCAGCAGCTCCGATTTCCTTTACGAGCAGTACTTC
few	TRBV6-6	TRBJ2-6	TRBD1	CASTQGQGAPGANVLTF	TGTGCCAGCACCCAGGGACAGGGGGCGCCTGGGGCCAACGTCCTGACTTTC
.	TRBV5-6	TRBJ2-3	TRBD2	CASSSGRADTQYF	TGTGCCAGCAGTAGCGGGAGGGCGGATACGCAGTATTTT
many	TRBV24-1	TRBJ1-1	.	CATGRGDEAFF	TGTGCCACTGGTCGGGGGGATGAAGCTTTCTTT
few	TRBV7-9	TRBJ2-7	TRBD2	CASSEELAGDHEQYF	TGTGCCAGCAGCGAAGAACTAGCGGGAGACCACGAGCAGTACTTC
few	TRBV14	TRBJ2-2	TRBD2	CASSTPGLTNTGELFF	TGTGCCAGCAGTACTCCGGGACTAACGAACACCGGGGAGCTGTTTTTT
many	TRBV20-1	TRBJ2-7	.	CSARVLDSYEQYF	TGCAGTGCTAGAGTTTTAGACTCCTACGAGCAGTACTTC
many	TRBV6-2/TRBV6-3	TRBJ2-1	TRBD1	CASSPQGVQEQFF	TGTGCCAGCAGCCCTCAGGGGGTACAAGAGCAGTTCTTC
many	TRBV7-9	TRBJ2-5	.	CASSLRTVGETQYF	TGTGCCAGCAGCTTACGAACAGTTGGTGAGACCCAGTACTTC
many	TRBV4-1	TRBJ2-7	.	CASSQDGRAVHDQYF	TGCGCCAGCAGCCAAGACGGCAGGGCCGTACACGATCAGTACTTC
many	TRBV6-2/TRBV6-3	TRBJ2-5	TRBD2	CASSPGTSGQETQYF	TGTGCCAGCAGTCCCGGGACTAGCGGCCAAGAGACCCAGTACTTC
few	TRBV19	TRBJ2-3	.	CASTKQSSTDTQYF	TGTGCCAGTACCAAGCAGTCTAGCACAGATACGCAGTATTTT
.	TRBV20-1	TRBJ2-3	TRBD2	CSAFLTTSGRFLDLPDTQYF	TGCAGTGCTTTCTTAACGACTAGCGGGAGATTCCTGGACCTTCCAGATACGCAGTATTTT
.	TRBV7-2	TRBJ2-7	TRBD2	CASRPGLAGKQYF	TGTGCCAGCAGACCGGGACTAGCGGGGAAGCAGTACTTC
.	TRBV7-9	TRBJ2-5	.	CAYSQAGETQYF	TGTGCCTATTCACAGGCAGGAGAGACCCAGTACTTC
few	TRBV6-5	TRBJ2-7	.	CASSYSRGHSYEQYF	TGTGCCAGCAGTTACTCGAGGGGACACTCCTACGAGCAGTACTTC
.	TRBV6-6	TRBJ1-1	.	CASSYRQPKGTEAFF	TGTGCCAGCAGTTACCGCCAACCCAAGGGGACTGAAGCTTTCTTT
.	TRBV20-1	TRBJ2-3	TRBD2	CSAISRAGGVTDTQYF	TGCAGTGCTATTTCAAGGGCGGGAGGTGTGACAGATACGCAGTATTTT
.	TRBV5-4	TRBJ2-3	.	CASSLGTSPGTDTQYF	TGTGCCAGCAGCTTGGGGACGTCCCCGGGCACAGATACGCAGTATTTT
.	TRBV7-2	TRBJ1-1	.	CASSLLPPGLNTEAFF	TGTGCCAGCAGCTTACTCCCCCCAGGACTGAACACTGAAGCTTTCTTT
.	TRBV20-1	TRBJ2-3	.	CSARVPNPRTDTQYF	TGCAGTGCTAGAGTCCCCAACCCCCGCACAGATACGCAGTATTTT
few	TRBV20-1	TRBJ2-3	.	CSASPVGFGSTDTQYF	TGCAGTGCTAGCCCCGTTGGGTTTGGGAGCACAGATACGCAGTATTTT
few	TRBV7-2	TRBJ2-3	TRBD2	CASSLSGRVTDTQYF	TGTGCCAGCAGCCTTAGCGGGAGGGTCACAGATACGCAGTATTTT
many	TRBV12-3/TRBV12-4	TRBJ1-2	TRBD1	CASSFGQGGYTF	TGTGCCAGCAGTTTCGGACAGGGCGGCTACACCTTC
.	TRBV7-2	TRBJ2-1	.	CASSLPGPVQTYNEQFF	TGTGCCAGCAGCTTACCCGGACCCGTACAAACGTACAATGAGCAGTTCTTC
many	TRBV13	TRBJ2-1	.	CASSSLGIRFF	TGTGCCAGCAGCTCCCTAGGAATTCGGTTCTTC
few	TRBV6-2/TRBV6-3	TRBJ2-5	TRBD2	CASSTSGSRQTQYF	TGTGCCAGCAGTACTAGCGGGAGTCGTCAGACCCAGTACTTC
.	TRBV6-2/TRBV6-3	TRBJ1-4	.	CASSYRTTTNEKLFF	TGTGCCAGCAGTTACCGGACAACAACTAATGAAAAACTGTTTTTT
many	TRBV7-8	TRBJ2-3	TRBD1	CASSARDRATDTQYF	TGTGCCAGCAGCGCCCGGGACAGGGCCACAGATACGCAGTATTTT
.	TRBV20-1	TRBJ1-6	.	CSAKPPDIYSPLHF	TGCAGTGCTAAGCCCCCAGACATTTATTCACCCCTCCACTTT
many	TRBV5-1	TRBJ2-5	TRBD2	CASSLATSAYPDKETQYF	TGCGCCAGCAGCTTGGCGACTAGCGCATACCCCGATAAAGAGACCCAGTACTTC
few	TRBV29-1	TRBJ2-3	TRBD1	CSVTTGTGTADTQYF	TGCAGCGTTACCACCGGGACAGGGACGGCAGATACGCAGTATTTT
few	TRBV18	TRBJ1-2	TRBD1	CASSPYRGGYTF	TGTGCCAGCTCACCGTACAGGGGCGGCTACACCTTC
.	TRBV7-9	TRBJ2-1	.	CASYAGVFVGEQFF	TGTGCCAGCTACGCCGGGGTCTTTGTCGGTGAGCAGTTCTTC
many	TRBV20-1	TRBJ2-7	.	CSAYSYSYEQYF	TGCAGTGCTTACAGCTACTCCTACGAGCAGTACTTC
many	TRBV12-3/TRBV12-4	TRBJ1-4	.	CASSWGLGGEKLFF	TGTGCCAGCAGTTGGGGCCTGGGCGGTGAAAAACTGTTTTTT
.	TRBV28	TRBJ2-3	TRBD2	CASHPSLGEGSGRATDTQYF	TGTGCCAGCCACCCTTCTTTGGGGGAAGGTAGCGGGAGGGCCACGGATACGCAGTATTTT
few	TRBV6-2/TRBV6-3	TRBJ2-1	.	CASSRPGLLNEQFF	TGTGCCAGCAGCAGACCGGGACTCCTCAATGAGCAGTTCTTC
few	TRBV9	TRBJ2-5	.	CASSPRGGAMETQYF	TGTGCCAGCAGCCCTAGAGGGGGGGCCATGGAGACCCAGTACTTC
few	TRBV12-3/TRBV12-4	TRBJ2-2	.	CASRRTEINTGELFF	TGTGCCAGCAGACGGACGGAGATCAACACCGGGGAGCTGTTTTTT
many	TRBV28	TRBJ2-4	.	CASSSRLQGWALYF	TGTGCCAGCAGTTCCAGATTACAGGGTTGGGCTCTGTACTTC
.	TRBV10-3	TRBJ2-3	TRBD1	CATKDRGPSTDTQYF	TGTGCCACCAAGGACAGGGGGCCAAGCACAGATACGCAGTATTTT
many	TRBV10-3	TRBJ1-5	.	CAISPFLDQPQHF	TGTGCCATCAGCCCTTTCCTTGACCAGCCCCAGCATTTT
.	TRBV29-1	TRBJ2-7	.	CSVGTLYEQYF	TGCAGCGTTGGGACACTCTACGAGCAGTACTTC